Given below is one T cell receptor (beta chain) in context. The target antigen is unknown. Preparation of TRB cDNA libraries relied on 5' RACE carrying UMI labels. TCRdb re-called the 5' RACE reads; one entry per CDR3 protein, DNA not given. The sample data list 95,000 to 100,000 distinct CDR3 sequences. CDR3 length equals 12 residues. CDR1 and CDR2 (germline): SEHNR, FQNEAQ (reference sequence). This record comes from a study of CXCR3-negative and CXCR3-positive naive CD8 T cells. Overall study context: Some 150 million TRB reads in total, about 1.5 +/- 0.3 million per library.

CD8+ T cell subsets were each sorted in triplicate, 300,000 to 350,000 cells apiece. CD45RO-CCR7+CD27+CD95- cells counted as naive CD8+ T cells. Study-wide points: Comparison of naive cells showed more hydrophobic TRB CDR3s in CXCR3-positive than in CXCR3-negative naive cells. Whereas both naive subsets had comparably high diversity, memory CD8+ cells had much lower diversity.

V usage is TRBV7-9 and J usage is TRBJ2-5. The sample consisted of naive CXCR3+ CD8+ T cells from blood. Subset indicated: CD45RO-CCR7+CD27+CD95- naive CD8+ T cells expressing CXCR3 (TNR3+). This sequence originates from a human donor in good health. Some clones in this sample may be carry-over from other donors' samples. The CDR3 reads CASSPARETQYF.